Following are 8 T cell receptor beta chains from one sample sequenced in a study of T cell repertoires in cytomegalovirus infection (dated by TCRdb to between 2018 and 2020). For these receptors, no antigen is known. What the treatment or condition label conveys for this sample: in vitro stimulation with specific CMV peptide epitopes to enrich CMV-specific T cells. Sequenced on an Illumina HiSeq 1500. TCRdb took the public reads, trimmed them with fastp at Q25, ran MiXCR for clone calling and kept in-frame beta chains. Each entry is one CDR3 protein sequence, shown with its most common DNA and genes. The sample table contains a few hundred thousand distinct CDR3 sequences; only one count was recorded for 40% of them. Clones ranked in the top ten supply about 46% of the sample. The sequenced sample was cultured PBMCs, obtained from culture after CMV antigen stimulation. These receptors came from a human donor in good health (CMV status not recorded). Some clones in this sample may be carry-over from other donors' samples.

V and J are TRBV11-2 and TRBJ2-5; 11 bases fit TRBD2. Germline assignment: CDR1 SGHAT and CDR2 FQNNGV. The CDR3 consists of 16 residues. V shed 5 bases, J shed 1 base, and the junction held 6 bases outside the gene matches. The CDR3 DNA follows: TGTGCCAGCAGCAGACTAGCGGGGTCCCCCCAAGAGACCCAGTACTTC. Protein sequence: CASSRLAGSPQETQYF.

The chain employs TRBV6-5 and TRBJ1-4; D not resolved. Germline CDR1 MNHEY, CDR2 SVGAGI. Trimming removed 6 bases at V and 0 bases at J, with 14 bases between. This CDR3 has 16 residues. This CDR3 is CASSLTYGATNEKLFF. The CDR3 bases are TGTGCCAGCAGCCTAACCTACGGTGCAACTAATGAAAAACTGTTTTTT.

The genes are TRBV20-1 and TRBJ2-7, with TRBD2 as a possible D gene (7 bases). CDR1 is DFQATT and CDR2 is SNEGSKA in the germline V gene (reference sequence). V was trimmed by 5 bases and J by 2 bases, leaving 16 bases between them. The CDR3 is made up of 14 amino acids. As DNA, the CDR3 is TGCAGTGCTCCAAGGGGGACTACCCCCTACGAGCAGTACTTC. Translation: CSAPRGTTPYEQYF.

CDR3 residues: CASSSLGVGTDTQYF. The CDR3 nucleotides are TGTGCCAGTAGTAGCCTGGGGGTGGGCACAGATACGCAGTATTTT. The chain combines TRBV19 with TRBJ2-3, with D perhaps assigned TRBD1 or TRBD2 (5 bases each). Germline V gene lookup returns CDR1 LNHDA and CDR2 SQIVND (reference sequence). This CDR3 spans 15 amino acids. V lost 4 bases, J lost 1 base, and 12 bases lay in between.

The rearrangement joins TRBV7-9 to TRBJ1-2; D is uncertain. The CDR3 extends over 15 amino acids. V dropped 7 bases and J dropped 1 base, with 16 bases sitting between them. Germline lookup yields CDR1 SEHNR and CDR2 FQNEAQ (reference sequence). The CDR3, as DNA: TGTGCCAGCACCCCGACTGGACGGAGTAACTATGGCTACACCTTC. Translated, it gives CASTPTGRSNYGYTF.

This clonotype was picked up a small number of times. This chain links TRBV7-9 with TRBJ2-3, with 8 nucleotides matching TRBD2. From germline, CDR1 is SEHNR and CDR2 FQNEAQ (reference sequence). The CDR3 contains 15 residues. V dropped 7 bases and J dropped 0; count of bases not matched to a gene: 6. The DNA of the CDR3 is TGTGCCAGCATCGTCGGGGGGGCGAGCACAGATACGCAGTATTTT. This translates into CASIVGGASTDTQYF.

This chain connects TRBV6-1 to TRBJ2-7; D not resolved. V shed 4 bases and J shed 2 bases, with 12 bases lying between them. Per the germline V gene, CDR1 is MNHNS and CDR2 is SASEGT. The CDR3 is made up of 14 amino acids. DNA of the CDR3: TGTGCCAGCAGTGTTGCAGTAAGGGCCTACGAGCAGTACTTC. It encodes CASSVAVRAYEQYF.

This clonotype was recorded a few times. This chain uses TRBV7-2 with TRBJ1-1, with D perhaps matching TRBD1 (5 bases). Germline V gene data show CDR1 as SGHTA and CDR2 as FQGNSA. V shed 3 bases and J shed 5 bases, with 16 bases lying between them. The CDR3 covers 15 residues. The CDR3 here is CASSFSVQGGTEAFF. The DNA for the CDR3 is TGTGCCAGCAGCTTTAGTGTCCAGGGTGGGACTGAAGCTTTCTTT.